The clone carrying this T cell receptor (beta chain) was detected only a few times. The table came from immunoSEQ multiplex PCR; TCRdb's copy has only in-frame clones and leaves some out. This table has roughly 380,000 clones, around nine tenths appearing once. These data originate in a study of blood T cell repertoires in COVID-19. Study-level information: Both acute and convalescent COVID-19 samples were obtained from the United States, Italy and Spain. T cells, B-cell-depleted T cells, or PBMCs supplied cDNA or gDNA.

Followed over time, Seattle patients had been enrolled while infection was active. Germline CDR1 is LGHDT and CDR2 is YNNKEL (reference sequence). Losses at the gene ends were 4 bases for V and 6 bases for J; bases not matched to a gene: 7. The CDR3 loop spans 14 amino acids. Input material: peripheral blood. This sequence joins TRBV3-1 (or the pseudogene TRBV3-2) and TRBJ2-7; 9 bases agree with TRBD2. The source is a woman aged 40 to 55 with COVID-19, enrolled during active disease. Here the CDR3 reads CASSPLAGGREQYF. The CDR3 DNA follows: TGTGCCAGCAGCCCCCTGGCGGGGGGGCGCGAGCAGTACTTC.